This T cell receptor (beta chain) was sequenced for a study of blood T cell repertoires in COVID-19. Overall study: Sites across the United States, Italy and Spain contributed samples from acute and convalescent COVID-19. Sources were T cells, B-cell-depleted T cells, or PBMCs; the material itself was cDNA or gDNA.

Germline CDR1 and CDR2: SGHKS and YYEKEE (reference sequence). The CDR3 length is 12 residues. The V end was cut by 0 bases, the J end by 6 bases, with 7 bases between. In the study's own analysis: Reference gene primer amplification gave nucleated cell count estimates. Assay used: immunoSEQ multiplex PCR; TCRdb lists only in-frame clones, some missing. D and trimming were read from the DNA, whereas the V and J calls and clone size are those reported in that table. Of about 190,000 clones listed, under 80% are singletons. The TCR originated in a man between 45 and 60 years old who had recovered from COVID-19. Sequenced sample: peripheral blood. The V gene is TRBV5-5, the J gene TRBJ2-7, with a possible D match to TRBD1 (5 bases). The CDR3, as DNA: TGTGCCAGCAGCTTGGTAGGGGTCGAGCAGTACTTC. It encodes CASSLVGVEQYF.